The T cell receptor (beta chain) described here comes from a study of blood T cell repertoires in COVID-19. This table comes from immunoSEQ multiplex PCR, and its TCRdb copy is limited to in-frame clones, with some not included. The data contain roughly 220,000 clones, about 80% of them singletons. Germline V CDR1 and CDR2: SGDLS, YYNGEE. This CDR3 has 16 amino acids. Losses at the gene ends were 1 base for V and 7 bases for J; bases not matched to a gene: 9. The rearrangement links TRBV9 to TRBJ2-2; 8 bases are shared with TRBD2. The sequencing input was peripheral blood. The TCR was taken from an older woman with acute or convalescent COVID-19. Here the CDR3 DNA reads TGTGCCAGCAGCGTAACATCGAGCGGGGGCGGCGGGGAGCTGTTTTTT. Its translation: CASSVTSSGGGGELFF.